What follows describes a single T cell receptor beta chain. There is no known antigen for this receptor. The input lacks base qualities; no much larger clone sits a single base away. TCRbeta CDR3 regions were amplified from genomic DNA by means of the immunoSEQ Assay, a bias-controlled multiplex PCR. As for the original processing: Nucleated cell counts per sample were estimated from amplification of reference gene primers within the assay. Sequence reads were collapsed and filtered to measure the absolute abundance of every unique TCRbeta CDR3 rearrangement. For each sample, productive Simpson clonality was calculated by taking the square root of Simpson's diversity index across productive rearrangements. What TCRdb holds here is the immuneACCESS table cut down to in-frame rearrangements. Part of the clones is not present; checked against another copy, under half of the missing clones reflect an unresolved V gene, and the others are unexplained. That table is the source of V, J and clone size, and D and trimming were worked out from the DNA. The sample records about 140,000 clones, around 80% of which are singletons. 3.5% to 5.5% of the sample lies in the top ten.

Whole blood was collected in K2EDTA tubes by collaborating institutions according to the institutions' own protocols. For TCRbeta analysis, collaborators shipped samples as frozen whole blood, isolated PBMCs, or DNA extracted from either of those sample types. The data belong to a study of blood T cell repertoires in COVID-19 (dated by TCRdb to between 2020 and 2021). About the investigation overall: The collaborator samples originated in the United States, Italy and Spain and spanned the acute and convalescent phases of COVID-19. The prospective study material was composed of cDNA or gDNA derived from T cells, B-cell-depleted T cells, or PBMCs. Subjects who had been exposed to COVID-19, were actively infected with it, or had recovered from it provided the deeply sampled blood TCRbeta repertoires that made up the dataset. The repertoires were released in a freely available public database intended as a resource for research on the immune response to SARS-CoV-2. The samples were drawn from two sources: the first 160 participants of the ongoing ImmuneRACE study, and about 1,300 subjects contributed by 6 global collaborators. Sample metadata almost always included a de-identified subject ID, COVID-19 status, age in years and sex. Where available, HLA class I and class II types were taken from metadata supplied by the sample provider and were not determined by assay-based typing.

The CDR3 spans 16 residues, from the cysteine through the phenylalanine. Kept here is only the CDR3 DNA, which spans 48 bases and is read in frame from base 1. Trimmed from V: 5 bases; trimmed from J: 7 bases; junction bases lacking a gene match: 13. Study-wide conclusions, independent of this receptor: How much clinical and demographic metadata was included differed by source and by participant, and the metadata was provided uncurated.

This clonotype was obtained from a woman aged 80 or over with active or convalescent COVID-19. The rearranged chain carries TRBV6-7 and TRBJ2-5; 10 junctional bases match TRBD2. TRBV6-7 belongs to the ORF category, with a function that is uncertain. Sequencing used peripheral blood. The CDR3 protein is CASSGGTSAIEATQYF. The DNA sequence is TGTGCCAGCAGTGGGGGGACTAGCGCGATCGAAGCGACCCAGTACTTC.